This TCR beta chain was recorded in a study of blood T cell repertoires in COVID-19. Across the study: Whether acute or convalescent, the COVID-19 samples came from the United States, Italy and Spain. PBMCs, B-cell-depleted T cells, or T cells provided the cDNA or gDNA that made up the material.

V was pared by 7 bases and J by 5 bases, with 14 bases between. This CDR3 spans 13 amino acids. Germline V gene data show CDR1 as MDHEN and CDR2 as SYDVKM. Original analysis: From reference gene primer amplification, estimates of nucleated cell counts were derived. The repertoire was sequenced with immunoSEQ multiplex PCR; TCRdb's copy has only in-frame clones and lacks some. That table is the source of V, J and clone size, and D and trimming were worked out from the DNA. The sample lists around 250,000 clones, around 84% occurring once. Material: peripheral blood. The receptor comes from a woman under 30 with acute or convalescent COVID-19. The J gene is TRBJ2-5, the V gene TRBV28, with a possible D match to TRBD2 (6 bases). DNA of the CDR3: TGTGCCAGCATTGAACCTCGGGGGGAGACCCAGTACTTC. It encodes CASIEPRGETQYF.